This T cell receptor (beta chain) appears in the sequencing data of a study of identical twins. Study-wide findings and caveats: Conclusions relied on cross-sectional statistical analysis, not following the same donors. In cord blood, abundant beta clonotypes had fewer insertions; memory showed no trend. Among monozygotic twins, out-of-frame TCR alpha sharing exceeded what models predicted.

Of note for this clonotype: What it recognizes is unknown.

MiXCR, applied by TCRdb to the 5' RACE reads, yields one record per CDR3 protein. The sample has over 600,000 distinct CDR3 sequences, 21% seen once. Trimming removed 3 bases from V and 4 bases from J, with 9 bases in between. The CDR3 is made up of 12 amino acids. The germline V gene has CDR1 SQVTM and CDR2 ANQGSEA. These data also featured in a second study, about T cells expressing NK-cell markers.

The rearrangement links TRBV29-1 to TRBJ1-2; D gene unclear. The sequence was collected from a woman aged 18-35 years in good health. Sequenced input: PBMCs. The CDR3: CSVDGSFYGYTF. In nucleotides, the CDR3 is TGCAGCGTTGATGGTAGTTTCTATGGCTACACCTTC.